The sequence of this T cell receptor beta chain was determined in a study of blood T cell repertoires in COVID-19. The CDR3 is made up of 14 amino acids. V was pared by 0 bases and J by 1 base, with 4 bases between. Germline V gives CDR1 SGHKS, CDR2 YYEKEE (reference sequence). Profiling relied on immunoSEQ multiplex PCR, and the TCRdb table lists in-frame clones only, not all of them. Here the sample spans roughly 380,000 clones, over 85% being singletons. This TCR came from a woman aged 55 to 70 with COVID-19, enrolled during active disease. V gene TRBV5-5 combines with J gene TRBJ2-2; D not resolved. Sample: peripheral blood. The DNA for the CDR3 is TGTGCCAGCAGCTTGGGGCAGAACACCGGGGAGCTGTTTTTT. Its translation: CASSLGQNTGELFF.